The subject of this entry is one T cell receptor beta chain. This record comes from a study of blood T cell repertoires in COVID-19. CDR1 is ENHRY, CDR2 SYGVKD, per germline. V lost 8 bases and J lost 2; bases outside the gene matches: 4. The CDR3 extends over 14 amino acids. The assay was immunoSEQ multiplex PCR, and TCRdb's table has in-frame clones only and misses some. The table lists 70,000 to 90,000 clones, approximately 82% of them singletons. The V gene is TRBV10-3, the J gene TRBJ2-7, with 12 nucleotides matching TRBD2. The sequencing sample was made of peripheral blood. The origin of this receptor is a human donor in a cohort sampled during active COVID-19. The CDR3 bases are TGTGCCATCTCCGGACTAGCGGGACCCTACGAGCAGTACTTC. Amino acids: CAISGLAGPYEQYF.